The 10 T cell receptor beta chains in this list originate from one sample, sequenced in a study of blood T cells in healthy people across ages. The use of a sample-barcoded 5' primer and a J-beta primer mix characterized a second PCR of 7 to 11 cycles. TCRdb independently ran MiXCR on the 5' RACE reads; one entry per CDR3 protein. Counted here are over 1,500,000 distinct CDR3 sequences, around 48% occurring once; the ten biggest clones make up approximately 2%. The specimen was blood. These receptors were obtained from a middle-aged woman in good health.

The rearrangement uses TRBV20-1 and TRBJ2-1; 11 bases agree with TRBD2. Germline values: CDR1 DFQATT, CDR2 SNEGSKA (reference sequence). The V and J ends lost 4 bases and 4 bases, in that order; junction bases with no gene match: 6. This CDR3 region has 15 residues. As DNA, the CDR3 is TGCAGTGCTATTAAACTAGCGGGGGATTACAATGAGCAGTTCTTC. As protein: CSAIKLAGDYNEQFF.

The V and J genes are TRBV27 and TRBJ2-3; no clear D gene. Trimming took off 8 bases at V and 6 bases at J, with 9 bases between the two ends. The germline CDR1 and CDR2 sequences are MNHEY and SMNVEV (reference sequence). The CDR3 has 11 residues. The CDR3 sequence: CASATYDTQYF. CDR3 DNA: TGTGCCAGCGCGACTTATGATACGCAGTATTTT.

This clonotype was detected once. V is TRBV13 and J is TRBJ2-7; 11 bases are shared with TRBD2. Germline V lookup: CDR1 PRHDT, CDR2 FYEKMQ (reference sequence). This CDR3 has 18 amino acids. With V trimmed by 0 bases and J by 6 bases, 13 bases remained unmatched. The CDR3 nucleotides read TGTGCCAGCAGCTTAGGCCCTACGACTAGCGGGGTTCCCAGCGAGCAGTACTTC. The encoded protein is CASSLGPTTSGVPSEQYF.

V usage is TRBV4-3 and J usage is TRBJ2-3; D is undetermined. Trimming took off 0 bases at V and 7 bases at J, with 5 bases between the two ends. Germline-derived CDR1 and CDR2 are LGHNA and YSLEER. This CDR3 spans 12 amino acids. The CDR3 here is CASSQDKNTQYF. The CDR3 coding sequence is TGCGCCAGCAGCCAAGATAAGAATACGCAGTATTTT.

The chain couples TRBV6-5 to TRBJ2-1; 9 nucleotides align to TRBD2. Germline values: CDR1 MNHEY, CDR2 SVGAGI. This CDR3 has 14 amino acids. J was trimmed by 9 bases and V by 2 bases; bases with no gene match: 5. The CDR3 DNA reads as TGTGCCAGCAGTTACGGCGGGGGGGCAGGTGAGCAGTTCTTC. Translating it yields CASSYGGGAGEQFF.

This sequence joins TRBV6-5 and TRBJ2-1; the D gene could be TRBD1 or TRBD2 (6 bases each). In germline, CDR1 is MNHEY, CDR2 SVGAGI. V was cut by 6 bases and J by 4 bases, with 13 bases left in between. CDR3 length equals 14 residues. CDR3 loop: CASSKGGFYNEQFF. The CDR3 DNA is TGTGCCAGCAGCAAGGGGGGATTTTACAATGAGCAGTTCTTC.

This clonotype was seen only a few times. The CDR3 protein is CASSSLSGTGQETQYF. CDR3 bases: TGTGCCAGCTCCAGCCTGAGTGGGACAGGTCAAGAGACCCAGTACTTC. The V gene is TRBV18, the J gene TRBJ2-5, with 8 bases that match TRBD1. Germline CDR1 reads KGHSH; CDR2 reads LQKENI. This CDR3 has 16 residues. Trimming at V came to 6 bases and at J to 2 bases, leaving 11 bases not matched to a gene. The full variable domain, its missing parts supplied by reference TRBV18 and TRBJ2-5, is NAGVMQNPRHLVRRRGQEARLRCSPMKGHSHVYWYRQLPEEGLKFMVYLQKENIIDESGMPKERFSAEFPKEGPSILRIQQVVRGDSAAYFCASSSLSGTGQETQYFGPGTRLLVL.

This chain joins TRBV19 and TRBJ1-2, with 9 bases lining up with TRBD1. This CDR3 contains 15 residues. With V trimmed by 9 bases and J by 4 bases, 12 bases remained unmatched. Germline CDR1 and CDR2: LNHDA and SQIVND (reference sequence). The CDR3 loop reads CASLPRTGAFYGYTF. For the CDR3, the DNA is TGTGCCAGCCTACCCCGGACAGGGGCTTTCTATGGCTACACCTTC.

This clonotype was recorded only once. At one of its ends the junction is not consistent with the germline gene, which may arise from a read error. V usage is TRBV7-2 and J usage is TRBJ2-3; D is undetermined. CDR1 and CDR2 (germline): SGHTA, FQGNSA. The length of the CDR3 is 13 residues. Here the CDR3 reads CASSVAGTDTRYF. CDR3 DNA: TGTGCCAGCAGCGTAGCTGGCACAGATACGCGGTATTTT. The whole variable domain, remainder taken from reference TRBV7-2 and TRBJ2-3, is GAGVSQSPSNKVTEKGKDVELRCDPISGHTALYWYRQSLGQGLEFLIYFQGNSAPDKSGLPSDRFSAERTGGSVSTLTIQRTQQEDSAVYLCASSVAGTDTRYFGPGTRLTVL.

The table lists this clonotype with a few counts. This rearrangement joins TRBV9 to TRBJ2-1, with a weak D call TRBD2 (6 bases). Germline V gene lookup returns CDR1 SGDLS and CDR2 YYNGEE. The CDR3 extends over 16 amino acids. Trimming took 0 bases from V and 5 from J, leaving 15 bases between them. The CDR3 coding sequence is TGTGCCAGCAGCGTAGGCGGGGAAGGACTCGACAATGAGCAGTTCTTC. Residues: CASSVGGEGLDNEQFF. The whole variable domain, remainder taken from reference TRBV9 and TRBJ2-1, is DSGVTQTPKHLITATGQRVTLRCSPRSGDLSVYWYQQSLDQGLQFLIQYYNGEERAKGNILERFSAQQFPDLHSELNLSSLELGDSALYFCASSVGGEGLDNEQFFGPGTRLTVL.